This T cell receptor beta chain emerged from a study of T cell repertoires in cytomegalovirus infection. In the study overall: It was the public TCR beta signatures that indicated both CMV infection and matching HLA type. Findings of the study overall: The cumulative frequency of public TCR beta families identified carriers of CMV plus the relevant HLA. Within the response measured ex vivo, HLA-C-restricted CMV-specific TCR beta clonotypes were dominant.

This clonotype was seen at least ten times. The target antigen is unknown. Using its own MiXCR run on the reads, TCRdb lists one record per CDR3 protein. The sample gives 200,000 to 250,000 distinct CDR3 sequences, around 6.6% of which show up once; about 6.3% is in the top ten. CDR3 length equals 17 residues. V was trimmed by 2 bases and J by 9 bases, leaving 20 bases between them. The V gene's germline CDR1 is SGHDN and CDR2 FVKESK. The sequenced sample was PBMCs. This clonotype was sampled from a human donor in good health (CMV status not recorded). Some clones in this sample may be carry-over from other donors' samples. The V and J genes are TRBV14 and TRBJ1-6, with D uncertain. CDR3 protein: CASSQLDGRIYASPLHF. In DNA, the CDR3 is TGTGCCAGCAGCCAATTGGACGGGAGGATATATGCTTCACCCCTCCACTTT.